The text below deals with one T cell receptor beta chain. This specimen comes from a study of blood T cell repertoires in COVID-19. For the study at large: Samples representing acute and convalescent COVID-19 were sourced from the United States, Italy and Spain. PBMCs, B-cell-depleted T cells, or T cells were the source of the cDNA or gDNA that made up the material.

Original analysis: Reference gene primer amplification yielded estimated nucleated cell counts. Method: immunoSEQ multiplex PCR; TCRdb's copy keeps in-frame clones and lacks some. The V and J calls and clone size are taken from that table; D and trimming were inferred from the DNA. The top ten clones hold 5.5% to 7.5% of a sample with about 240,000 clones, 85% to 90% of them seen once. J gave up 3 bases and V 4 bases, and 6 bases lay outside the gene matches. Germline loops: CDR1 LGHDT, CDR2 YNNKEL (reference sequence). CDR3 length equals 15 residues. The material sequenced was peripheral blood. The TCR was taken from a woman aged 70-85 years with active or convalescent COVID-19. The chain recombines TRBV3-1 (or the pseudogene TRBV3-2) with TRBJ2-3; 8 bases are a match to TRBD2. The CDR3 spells CASSRGGRETDTQYF. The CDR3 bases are TGTGCCAGCAGCCGCGGGGGGCGGGAGACAGATACGCAGTATTTT.